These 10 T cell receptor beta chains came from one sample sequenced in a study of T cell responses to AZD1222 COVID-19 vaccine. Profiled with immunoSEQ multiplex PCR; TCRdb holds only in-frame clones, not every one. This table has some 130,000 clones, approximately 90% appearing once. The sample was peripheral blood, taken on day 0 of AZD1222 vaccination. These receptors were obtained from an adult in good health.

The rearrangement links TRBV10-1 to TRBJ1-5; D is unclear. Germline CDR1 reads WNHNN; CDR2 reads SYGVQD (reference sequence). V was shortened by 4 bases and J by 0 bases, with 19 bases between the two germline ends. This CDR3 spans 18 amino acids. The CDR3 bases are TGCGCCAGCAGTGTCCGTGTTGTGCCGCTAAATAGCAATCAGCCCCAGCATTTT. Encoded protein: CASSVRVVPLNSNQPQHF.

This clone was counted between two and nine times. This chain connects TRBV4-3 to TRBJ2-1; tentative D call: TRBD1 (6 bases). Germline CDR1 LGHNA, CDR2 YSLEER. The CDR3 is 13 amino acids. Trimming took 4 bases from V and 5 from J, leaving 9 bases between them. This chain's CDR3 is CASSPGAHNEQFF. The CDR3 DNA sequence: TGCGCCAGCAGCCCAGGGGCACACAATGAGCAGTTCTTC.

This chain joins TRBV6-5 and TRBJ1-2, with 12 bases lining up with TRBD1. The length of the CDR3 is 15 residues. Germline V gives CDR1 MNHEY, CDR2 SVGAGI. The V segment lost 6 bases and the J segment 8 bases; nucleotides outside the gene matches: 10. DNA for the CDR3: TGTGCCAGCAGACTCGGATCCGGGACAGGGGGCGGCTACACCTTC. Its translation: CASRLGSGTGGGYTF.

CDR3 residues: CSVAAGQQSYGYTF. The CDR3 nucleotides are TGCAGCGTGGCGGCGGGACAGCAGTCCTATGGCTACACCTTC. The chain carries TRBV29-1 and TRBJ1-2, with 7 nucleotides matching TRBD1. Trimming at V came to 6 bases and at J to 4 bases, leaving 11 bases not matched to a gene. Germline values: CDR1 SQVTM, CDR2 ANQGSEA. The CDR3 length is 14 residues.

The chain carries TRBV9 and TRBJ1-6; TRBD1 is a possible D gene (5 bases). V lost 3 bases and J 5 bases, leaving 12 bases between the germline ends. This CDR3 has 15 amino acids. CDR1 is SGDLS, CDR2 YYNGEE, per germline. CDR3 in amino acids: CASSGTPDHNSPLHF. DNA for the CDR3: TGTGCCAGCAGCGGGACACCAGATCATAATTCACCCCTCCACTTT.

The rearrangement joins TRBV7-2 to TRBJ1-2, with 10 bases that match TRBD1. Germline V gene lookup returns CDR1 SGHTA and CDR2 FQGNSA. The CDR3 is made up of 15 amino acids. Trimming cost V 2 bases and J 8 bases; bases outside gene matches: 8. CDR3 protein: CASSLKGQGTGGYTF. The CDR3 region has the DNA TGTGCCAGCAGCTTAAAGGGACAGGGGACTGGCGGCTACACCTTC.

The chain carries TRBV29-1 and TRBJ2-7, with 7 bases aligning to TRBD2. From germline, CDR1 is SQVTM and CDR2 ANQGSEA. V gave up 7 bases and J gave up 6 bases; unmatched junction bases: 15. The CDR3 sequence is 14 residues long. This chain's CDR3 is CSGGVGGDWGEQYF. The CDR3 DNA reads TGCAGCGGGGGGGTGGGGGGGGATTGGGGCGAGCAGTACTTC.

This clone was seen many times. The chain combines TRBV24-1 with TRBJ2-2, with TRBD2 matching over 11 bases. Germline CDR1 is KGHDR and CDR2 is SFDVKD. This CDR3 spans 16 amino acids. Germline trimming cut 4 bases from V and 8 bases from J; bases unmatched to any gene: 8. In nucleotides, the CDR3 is TGTGCCACCAGTGAACTACTAGCGGGAGAGATTGGGGAGCTGTTTTTT. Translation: CATSELLAGEIGELFF.

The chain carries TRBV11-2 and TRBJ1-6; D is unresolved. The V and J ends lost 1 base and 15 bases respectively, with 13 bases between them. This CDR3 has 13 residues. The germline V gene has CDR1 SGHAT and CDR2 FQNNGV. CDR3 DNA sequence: TGTGCCAGCAGCTTAGCCCTCGAGGGAGACCTCCACTTT. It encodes CASSLALEGDLHF.

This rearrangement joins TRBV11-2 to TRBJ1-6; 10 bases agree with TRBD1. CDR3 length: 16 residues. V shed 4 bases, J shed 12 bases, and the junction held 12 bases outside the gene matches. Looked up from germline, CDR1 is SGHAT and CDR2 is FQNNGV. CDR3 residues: CASSSPRGDRGLPLHF. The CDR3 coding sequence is TGTGCCAGCAGCTCCCCCCGGGGGGACAGGGGATTACCCCTCCACTTT.